This T cell receptor beta chain is drawn from a study of Tregs in tolerant kidney transplant recipients. Study-level information: Sorting of CD4+CD25+CD127- cells followed 3-day belatacept mixed lymphocyte reactions, sometimes with approximately 5-day graft donor restimulation. Sorting used antibodies to exclude donor cells.

Study-wide findings and caveats: Few patients were studied, so findings need validation in larger groups.

The CDR3 totals 15 residues. Points on this clone: The antigen remains unidentified.

The repertoire was sequenced with immunoSEQ multiplex PCR; TCRdb's copy has only in-frame clones and lacks some. This table has approximately 2,700 clones, roughly 37% appearing once. The rearrangement links TRBV21-1 to TRBJ1-2; the table's D call TRBD1 went unverified against the DNA. TRBV21-1 is a documented pseudogene. The sequenced sample was Tregs from blood cultured with allogeneic cells. This clonotype originated in a human donor in good health. This CDR3 reads CASSKLSTAIYGYTF. DNA for the CDR3: TGTGCCAGCAGCAAATTGAGTACAGCCATCTATGGCTACACCTTC.